This T cell receptor (beta chain) was observed in a study of blood T cells in healthy people across ages. A second PCR of 7 to 11 cycles used a sample-barcoded 5' primer and a J-beta primer mix. TCRdb fed the 5' RACE reads into MiXCR, producing one record per CDR3 protein. The sample lists around 1.5 million distinct CDR3 sequences, about 43% occurring once. Study-level results: Diversity of TCR beta per million T cells declined in a roughly linear way with age.

This clonotype was picked up a small number of times. Its antigen remains unidentified. Isolation yielded PBMCs, at least 7 million per sample, in every case. The sequenced sample was blood. This receptor was taken from a woman aged 18-29 years in good health.

In nucleotides, the CDR3 is TGCGCCAGCAGCACCGGGACAGGCCACACCGTTGGACTATATGGCTACACCTTC. Its protein is CASSTGTGHTVGLYGYTF. The chain recombines TRBV5-1 with TRBJ1-2, with TRBD1 identical over 8 bases. This CDR3 has 18 amino acids. From germline, CDR1 is SGHRS and CDR2 YFSETQ. V was clipped by 4 bases and J by 5 bases; unmatched bases: 19.